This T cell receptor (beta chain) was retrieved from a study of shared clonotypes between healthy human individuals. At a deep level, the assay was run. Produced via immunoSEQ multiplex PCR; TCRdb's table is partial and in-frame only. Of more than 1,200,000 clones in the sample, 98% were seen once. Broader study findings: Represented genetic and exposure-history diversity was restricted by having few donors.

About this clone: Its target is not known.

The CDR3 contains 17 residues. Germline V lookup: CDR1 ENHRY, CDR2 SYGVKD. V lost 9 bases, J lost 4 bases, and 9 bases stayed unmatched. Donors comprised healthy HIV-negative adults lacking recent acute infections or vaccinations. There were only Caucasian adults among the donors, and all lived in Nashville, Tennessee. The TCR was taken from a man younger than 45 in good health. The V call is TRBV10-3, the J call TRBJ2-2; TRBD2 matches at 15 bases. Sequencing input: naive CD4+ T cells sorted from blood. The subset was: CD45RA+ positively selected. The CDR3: CAISPGLAGGVTGELFF. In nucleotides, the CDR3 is TGTGCCATATCACCGGGACTAGCGGGAGGAGTCACCGGGGAGCTGTTTTTT.